This T cell receptor beta chain comes out of a study of identical twins. Whole-study results and caveats: A cross-sectional statistical analysis, not follow-up of the same donors, supported the conclusions.

cDNA molecules carried unique molecular identifiers, and template switching added a universal primer site. TCRdb called the 5' RACE reads again in MiXCR, with one record for every CDR3 protein. Among approximately 890,000 distinct CDR3 sequences listed, over 9% were seen once. No donor was unhealthy or non-Caucasian. Germline trimming cut 3 bases from V and 0 bases from J; bases unmatched to any gene: 4. Germline V gene lookup returns CDR1 DFQATT and CDR2 SNEGSKA (reference sequence). The CDR3 runs to 14 residues. The sample holds a few counts of this clonotype. Its antigen is not identified. The sample was also linked to a second study, of yellow fever vaccine responses in identical twins.

Input material: PBMCs. This TCR was sampled from a woman aged 18-29 years in good health. The V and J genes are TRBV20-1 and TRBJ2-7; 8 bases fit TRBD2. The CDR3 protein is CSARTGRASYEQYF. For the CDR3, the DNA is TGCAGTGCTAGGACCGGGAGGGCCTCCTACGAGCAGTACTTC.